Included here is one T cell receptor (beta chain) sequence, with context. In the library, unique molecular identifiers were attached to individual cDNA molecules. MiXCR was run by TCRdb on the RACE reads, yielding one entry per CDR3 protein. The table has under 95,000 distinct CDR3 sequences, about 9% seen once. The data originate from a study of human T cells and chemical hapten exposure. The time point: pre-sensitization, week 0. Treatment described: therapeutic diphenylcyclopropenone sensitization with weekly scalp DPC. The sequences come from whole blood, collected in connection with sensitization to the hapten diphenylcyclopropenone (DPC). The TCR comes from a man aged 35-49 years with alopecia areata. Some clones in this sample may be carry-over from other donors' samples.

The CDR3 is CATLWTGGIQFSYEQYV. In DNA form, the CDR3 reads TGTGCCACCTTATGGACAGGGGGCATCCAATTCTCCTACGAGCAGTACGTC. The J gene is TRBJ2-7, the V gene TRBV19; 11 positions agree with TRBD1. V lost 10 bases to trimming and J lost 0 bases; unmatched junction nucleotides: 14. Germline lookup yields CDR1 LNHDA and CDR2 SQIVND (reference sequence). CDR3 size: 17 residues.